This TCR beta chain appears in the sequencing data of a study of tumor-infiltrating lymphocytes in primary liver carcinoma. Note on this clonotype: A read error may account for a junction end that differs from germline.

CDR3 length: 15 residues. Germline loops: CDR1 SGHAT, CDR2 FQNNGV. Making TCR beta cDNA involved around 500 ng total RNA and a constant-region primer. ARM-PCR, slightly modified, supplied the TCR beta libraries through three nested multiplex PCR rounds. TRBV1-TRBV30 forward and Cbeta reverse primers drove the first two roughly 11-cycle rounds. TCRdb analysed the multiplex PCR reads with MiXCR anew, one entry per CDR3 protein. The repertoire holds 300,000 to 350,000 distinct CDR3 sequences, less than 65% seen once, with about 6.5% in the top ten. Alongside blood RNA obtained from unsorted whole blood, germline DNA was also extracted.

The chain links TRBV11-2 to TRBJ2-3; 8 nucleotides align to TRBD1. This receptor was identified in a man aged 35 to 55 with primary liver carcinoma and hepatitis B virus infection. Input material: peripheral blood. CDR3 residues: CASSIPTGATYTQFF. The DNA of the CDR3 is TGTGCCAGCAGCATACCGACAGGGGCGACATATACCCAGTTTTTT.